The 32 T cell receptor beta chains listed next were all sequenced from one sample in a study of CD8+ T cells in alopecia areata. Extraction of RNA preceded its reverse transcription into cDNA, which served as the sequencing template. TCRdb keeps only in-frame clones here, not all; method: immunoSEQ multiplex PCR. Of 150,000 or so clones listed, 65% are singletons. The treatment is: oral pan-JAK inhibitor, 5-10 mg twice daily. The material was CD4+ T cells sorted from blood, obtained at week 4, from a patient treated with tofacitinib. All receptors come from a human donor with alopecia areata.

The chain links TRBV5-8 to TRBJ2-7, with TRBD1 matching over 8 bases. With V trimmed by 0 bases and J by 3 bases, 11 bases remained unmatched. There are 17 residues in the CDR3. CDR1 and CDR2 from the germline V gene are SGHTS and YDEGEE. CDR3 region: CASSLGLLDRDFYEQYF. The CDR3 DNA follows: TGTGCCAGCAGCTTGGGGCTGTTGGACAGGGACTTCTACGAGCAGTACTTC.

This sequence joins TRBV29-1 and TRBJ2-3; D gene ambiguous. Germline V CDR1 and CDR2: SQVTM, ANQGSEA. The CDR3 has 12 residues. Trimming left V 8 bases short and J 0 bases short, with 9 bases between. The CDR3: CSHYLSTDTQYF. The CDR3 DNA sequence: TGCAGCCATTATCTTAGCACAGATACGCAGTATTTT.

This clone was seen a few times. The V call is TRBV29-1, the J call TRBJ1-4; D is unclear. CDR3 length equals 12 residues. Trimming took off 6 bases at V and 2 bases at J, with 7 bases between the two ends. Germline values: CDR1 SQVTM, CDR2 ANQGSEA. The CDR3, as DNA: TGCAGCGTGTATACGACTAATGAAAAACTGTTTTTT. This codes for CSVYTTNEKLFF.

The chain has TRBV6-5 and TRBJ1-5, with TRBD1 matching over 10 bases. The V and J ends lost 6 bases and 4 bases, in that order; junction bases with no gene match: 6. This CDR3 has 15 residues. CDR1 MNHEY and CDR2 SVGAGI come from the germline V gene. CDR3 loop: CASSKDRGTNQPQHF. In nucleotides, the CDR3 is TGTGCCAGCAGCAAGGACAGGGGGACAAATCAGCCCCAGCATTTT.

The V and J genes are TRBV29-1 and TRBJ1-6; unclear D gene. The germline gives CDR1 SQVTM, CDR2 ANQGSEA. The CDR3 extends over 12 amino acids. V lost 4 bases, J lost 6 bases, and 7 bases lay in between. DNA for the CDR3: TGCAGCGTTGGGAGTTCTAATTCACCCCTCCACTTT. This codes for CSVGSSNSPLHF.

The chain links TRBV25-1 to TRBJ1-1; D ambiguous. Trimming pared 4 bases from V and 1 base from J, leaving 7 bases between. The CDR3 sequence is 13 residues long. Germline V gives CDR1 MGHDK, CDR2 SYGVNS. DNA for the CDR3: TGTGCCAGCAGTGGGACGCCGAACACTGAAGCTTTCTTT. The encoded protein is CASSGTPNTEAFF.

The chain combines TRBV30 with TRBJ1-1; D remains ambiguous. The CDR3 has 13 residues. Trimming removed 1 base from V and 1 base from J, with 7 bases in between. Germline V gives CDR1 GTSNPN, CDR2 SVGIG (reference sequence). The CDR3 loop reads CAWSGRGNTEAFF. CDR3 nucleotides: TGTGCCTGGAGTGGGCGGGGGAACACTGAAGCTTTCTTT.

This sequence joins TRBV10-3 and TRBJ2-1; D might be TRBD1 (6 bases). With 6 bases removed from V and 4 bases from J, the gap between germline ends came to 13 bases. Germline V gene data show CDR1 as ENHRY and CDR2 as SYGVKD. The CDR3 consists of 14 residues. CDR3 sequence: CAISGIGQYNEQFF. CDR3 sequence (DNA): TGTGCCATCAGCGGGATCGGACAGTACAATGAGCAGTTCTTC.

V gene TRBV4-3 combines with J gene TRBJ2-3; D not resolved. Germline-derived CDR1 and CDR2 are LGHNA and YSLEER. The CDR3 sequence is 14 residues long. V shed 4 bases and J shed 5 bases, with 13 bases lying between them. The CDR3 DNA sequence: TGCGCCAGCAGCCTGAGTCATCTCGGAGATACGCAGTATTTT. It yields the protein CASSLSHLGDTQYF.

The gene calls are TRBV6-5 and TRBJ2-5, with 8 bases lining up with TRBD1. The CDR3 totals 15 residues. From germline, CDR1 is MNHEY and CDR2 SVGAGI. V shed 5 bases and J 4 bases; nucleotides not matched to a gene: 9. The CDR3 here is CASSLRQGTGETQYF. The CDR3 DNA is TGTGCCAGCAGTCTTCGACAGGGGACGGGAGAGACCCAGTACTTC.

The rearrangement links TRBV14 to TRBJ2-7; D is uncertain. CDR3 size: 13 residues. Trimming left V 5 bases short and J 4 bases short, with 12 bases between. CDR1 SGHDN and CDR2 FVKESK come from the germline V gene. CDR3 bases: TGTGCCAGCAGCTATGACACGCCTTACGAGCAGTACTTC. Protein: CASSYDTPYEQYF.

The V call is TRBV29-1, the J call TRBJ1-3; D is uncertain. The CDR3 covers 14 residues. Germline V gives CDR1 SQVTM, CDR2 ANQGSEA. Trimming took 3 bases from V and 1 from J, leaving 10 bases between them. CDR3 sequence reads: CSVDYSSSGNTIYF. The CDR3 DNA is TGCAGCGTTGACTATTCAAGTTCTGGAAACACCATATATTTT.

The chain is built from TRBV5-4 and TRBJ2-6; possibly TRBD2 for D (5 bases). The CDR3 is made up of 15 amino acids. V was clipped by 5 bases and J by 2 bases, with 11 bases between them. The germline CDR1 and CDR2 sequences are SGHNT and YYREEE (reference sequence). In DNA, the CDR3 is TGTGCCAGCAGTTTTGGAGGACCTGGGGCCAACGTCCTGACTTTC. Protein: CASSFGGPGANVLTF.

The chain has TRBV25-1 and TRBJ1-1; 10 positions match TRBD1. The germline V gene encodes CDR1 MGHDK and CDR2 SYGVNS. There are 13 residues in the CDR3. Unmatched junction bases numbered 1, after V lost 5 bases and J lost 4 bases. CDR3 loop: CASSWTGGTEAFF. CDR3 sequence (DNA): TGTGCCAGCAGTTGGACAGGGGGCACTGAAGCTTTCTTT.

The chain uses TRBV2 and TRBJ2-7; 8 bases line up with TRBD2. V shed 7 bases, J shed 2 bases, and the junction held 7 bases outside the gene matches. CDR1 is SNHLY, CDR2 FYNNEI, per germline. The CDR3 is made up of 14 amino acids. The CDR3 loop reads CASKIGGGTYEQYF. The CDR3 DNA is TGTGCCAGCAAAATCGGGGGGGGCACCTACGAGCAGTACTTC. The variable domain in full, completed from reference TRBV2 and TRBJ2-7, reads EPEVTQTPSHQVTQMGQEVILRCVPISNHLYFYWYRQILGQKVEFLVSFYNNEISEKSEIFDDQFSVERPDGSNFTLKIRSTKLEDSAMYFCASKIGGGTYEQYFGPGTRLTVT.

This clone was counted a few times. Different DNA sequences within this sample yield the same CDR3. This chain joins TRBV30 and TRBJ2-3; 11 bases fit TRBD2. V shed 3 bases and J 0 bases; nucleotides not matched to a gene: 2. CDR1 is GTSNPN and CDR2 is SVGIG in the germline V gene (reference sequence). CDR3 length: 15 amino acids. The CDR3 protein is CAWSLAGGSTDTQYF. DNA of the CDR3: TGTGCCTGGAGCCTAGCGGGGGGAAGCACAGATACGCAGTATTTT.

The chain combines TRBV18 with TRBJ2-5, with D unresolved. The CDR3 covers 14 residues. Germline CDR1 KGHSH, CDR2 LQKENI. V was pared by 0 bases and J by 7 bases, with 12 bases between. CDR3 in DNA: TGTGCCAGCTCACCACCGGTTGGATTTGGGACCCAGTACTTC. Residues: CASSPPVGFGTQYF. The complete variable domain, with remaining parts taken from reference TRBV18 and TRBJ2-5, reads NAGVMQNPRHLVRRRGQEARLRCSPMKGHSHVYWYRQLPEEGLKFMVYLQKENIIDESGMPKERFSAEFPKEGPSILRIQQVVRGDSAAYFCASSPPVGFGTQYFGPGTRLLVL.

The table lists this clone with a few counts. This rearrangement joins TRBV30 to TRBJ1-5; 7 bases fit TRBD1. Germline CDR1 GTSNPN, CDR2 SVGIG (reference sequence). V was pared by 2 bases and J by 5 bases, with 9 bases of the junction left unmatched. The CDR3 is 15 amino acids. DNA for the CDR3: TGTGCCTGGAGTATAAGGGCCAGGGGGGATCAGCCCCAGCATTTT. Its protein product is CAWSIRARGDQPQHF.

This chain uses TRBV29-1 with TRBJ1-2, with TRBD1 matching 7 bases. Trimming removed 3 bases from V and 2 bases from J; junction bases left unmatched: 3. This CDR3 has 13 amino acids. CDR1 and CDR2 (germline): SQVTM, ANQGSEA. Here the CDR3 DNA reads TGCAGCGTTGATCCGACAGGGAACTATGGCTACACCTTC. Translated: CSVDPTGNYGYTF.

This clone was detected once. The chain links TRBV11-2 to TRBJ2-4, with TRBD1 identical over 8 bases. V shed 2 bases and J 16 bases; nucleotides not matched to a gene: 4. Per germline, CDR1 SGHAT and CDR2 FQNNGV. The CDR3 covers 11 residues. CDR3 bases: TGTGCCAGCAGCTTACCGGGACAGGTATACTTC. As protein: CASSLPGQVYF. Full variable domain (missing parts from reference TRBV11-2 and TRBJ2-4): EAGVAQSPRYKIIEKRQSVAFWCNPISGHATLYWYQQILGQGPKLLIQFQNNGVVDDSQLPKDRFSAERLKGVDSTLKIQPAKLEDSAVYLCASSLPGQVYFGAGTRLSVL.

Only a few counts were recorded for this clone. The CDR3 sequence is CASSLESGFGTQYF. In nucleotides, the CDR3 is TGCGCCAGCAGCTTGGAGTCAGGGTTCGGGACCCAGTACTTC. This chain links TRBV5-1 with TRBJ2-5; TRBD1 is a possible D gene (5 bases). The CDR3 sequence is 14 residues long. Trimming took 0 bases from V and 7 from J, leaving 13 bases between them. In germline, CDR1 is SGHRS, CDR2 YFSETQ.

The chain is built from TRBV29-1 and TRBJ2-7; TRBD1 might be the D (6 bases). There are 12 residues in the CDR3. The V and J ends lost 1 base and 6 bases respectively, with 10 bases between them. The germline V gene has CDR1 SQVTM and CDR2 ANQGSEA. The CDR3 spells CSVEVGRGEQYF. CDR3 sequence (DNA): TGCAGCGTTGAAGTCGGCAGGGGCGAGCAGTACTTC.

The chain recombines TRBV30 with TRBJ2-7; tentatively, D is TRBD1 (5 bases). Looked up from germline, CDR1 is GTSNPN and CDR2 is SVGIG (reference sequence). Trimming took 2 bases from V and 5 from J, leaving 10 bases between them. This CDR3 spans 12 amino acids. The CDR3 coding sequence is TGTGCCTGGAGTCGAACCAGGGACGAGCAGTACTTC. Its protein is CAWSRTRDEQYF. Combining the CDR3 with reference TRBV30 and TRBJ2-7 gives the whole variable domain SQTIHQWPATLVQPVGSPLSLECTVEGTSNPNLYWYRQAAGRGLQLLFYSVGIGQISSEVPQNLSASRPQDRQFILSSKKLLLSDSGFYLCAWSRTRDEQYFGPGTRLTVT.

The chain combines TRBV29-1 with TRBJ1-1, with D possibly being TRBD1 (6 bases). Deletions cut 5 bases from V and 1 base from J, with 8 bases between. The CDR3 has 12 amino acids. The germline V gene encodes CDR1 SQVTM and CDR2 ANQGSEA. The DNA of the CDR3 is TGCAGCGTTAACAGGGCGAACACTGAAGCTTTCTTT. Its translation: CSVNRANTEAFF.

V is TRBV10-3 and J is TRBJ1-5, with 10 bases lining up with TRBD1. The germline CDR1 and CDR2 sequences are ENHRY and SYGVKD. The CDR3 runs 12 residues. V trimming: 6 bases; J trimming: 15 bases; junction bases outside the gene matches: 8. CDR3 protein: CAIRGQGTNWHF. In nucleotides, the CDR3 is TGTGCCATCAGGGGACAGGGGACCAACTGGCATTTT.

The gene calls are TRBV5-1 and TRBJ2-7; D is perhaps TRBD1 (6 bases). V was cut by 4 bases and J by 2 bases, with 13 bases left in between. Germline CDR1 is SGHRS and CDR2 is YFSETQ. The CDR3 has 14 residues. CDR3 sequence reads: CASSPRTDPYEQYF. The DNA of the CDR3 is TGCGCCAGCAGCCCCCGGACAGATCCCTACGAGCAGTACTTC.

The table lists this clone with a few counts. The V gene is TRBV9, the J gene TRBJ1-4; the D gene is possibly TRBD1 (5 bases). Germline CDR1 and CDR2: SGDLS and YYNGEE. The ends were cut back, 3 bases at V and 10 bases at J, with 22 bases in the middle. This CDR3 is 16 amino acids long. CDR3 DNA: TGTGCCAGCAGCGCGTCAGGGCCGGGGCAGGAGGGAAAACTGTTTTTT. Protein product: CASSASGPGQEGKLFF.

The chain recombines TRBV30 with TRBJ1-1, with D unclear. The V end was cut by 6 bases, the J end by 4 bases, with 9 bases between. Germline CDR1 reads GTSNPN; CDR2 reads SVGIG (reference sequence). The CDR3 is made up of 11 amino acids. The CDR3 coding sequence is TGTGCCTGCCTCCGGGGCACTGAAGCTTTCTTT. Translation: CACLRGTEAFF.

The chain joins TRBV15 to TRBJ1-2, with D perhaps matching TRBD1 (6 bases). The germline gives CDR1 LNHNV, CDR2 YYDKDF (reference sequence). The CDR3 consists of 13 residues. V was trimmed by 0 bases and J by 5 bases, leaving 7 bases between them. The CDR3 DNA is TGTGCCACCAGCAGAGACAGGGGATATGGCTACACCTTC. Encoded protein: CATSRDRGYGYTF.

A few counts support this clone. This chain links TRBV5-1 with TRBJ1-2, with D unclear. Germline-derived CDR1 and CDR2 are SGHRS and YFSETQ. The CDR3 is 13 amino acids. Trimming removed 4 bases from V and 1 base from J, with 8 bases in between. The DNA for the CDR3 is TGCGCCAGCAGCAGAGACATTAACTATGGCTACACCTTC. This encodes CASSRDINYGYTF. The full variable domain, in which reference TRBV5-1 and TRBJ1-2 provide the parts outside the CDR3, is KAGVTQTPRYLIKTRGQQVTLSCSPISGHRSVSWYQQTPGQGLQFLFEYFSETQRNKGNFPGRFSGRQFSNSRSEMNVSTLELGDSALYLCASSRDINYGYTFGSGTRLTVV.

The V and J genes are TRBV5-1 and TRBJ2-7; perhaps TRBD1 as D (6 bases). CDR3 length equals 12 residues. V lost 4 bases, J lost 3 bases, and 8 bases lay in between. Germline V CDR1 and CDR2: SGHRS, YFSETQ. The CDR3 DNA reads as TGCGCCAGCAGCGGACAGATCTACGAGCAGTACTTC. Translating gives CASSGQIYEQYF.

This rearrangement joins TRBV9 to TRBJ1-1; no reliable D call. V lost 0 bases, J lost 6 bases, and 12 bases lay in between. The germline CDR1 and CDR2 sequences are SGDLS and YYNGEE. CDR3 length: 14 residues. The CDR3: CASSVDVGFAEAFF. The CDR3, as DNA: TGTGCCAGCAGCGTAGACGTGGGGTTCGCTGAAGCTTTCTTT.